A single sample gave rise to the 14 T cell receptor beta chains below, sequenced in a study of Tregs in tolerant kidney transplant recipients. TCRdb's table, derived via immunoSEQ multiplex PCR, lists solely in-frame clones and lacks some. This sample has about 94,000 clones, with over 85% found just once. The material was CD4+ T cells from blood, obtained before the transplant. These receptors all come from a human donor who received a combined kidney and bone marrow transplant.

The chain employs TRBV13 and TRBJ1-6, with D possibly TRBD1 on 5 matching bases. Trimming stripped 8 bases from V and 3 bases from J, with 11 bases between. The CDR3 has 14 residues. Germline V gene lookup returns CDR1 PRHDT and CDR2 FYEKMQ (reference sequence). This CDR3 is CASAVGGYNSPLHF. The CDR3 DNA is TGTGCCAGCGCTGTCGGGGGCTATAATTCACCCCTCCACTTT.

The V and J genes are TRBV19 and TRBJ1-5; 9 bases line up with TRBD1. The junction had 4 bases not matched to a gene; V was cut back by 4 bases and J by 6 bases. The CDR3 loop spans 14 amino acids. CDR1 and CDR2 (germline): LNHDA, SQIVND (reference sequence). The CDR3 DNA sequence: TGTGCCAGTAGTACCGGGACAGGGACTCAGCCCCAGCATTTT. It codes for CASSTGTGTQPQHF.

A few counts support this clone. The V and J genes are TRBV2 and TRBJ1-3, with D uncertain. The V gene lost 7 bases and the J gene lost 0 bases, with 13 bases spanning the gap. The length of the CDR3 is 15 residues. Germline CDR1 and CDR2: SNHLY and FYNNEI. In nucleotides, the CDR3 is TGTGCCAGCACCTACGAGGCCTACTCTGGAAACACCATATATTTT. Encoded protein: CASTYEAYSGNTIYF.

The CDR3 loop reads CATSKLAGGGRNEQYF. The CDR3 DNA is TGTGCCACCAGCAAACTAGCGGGAGGCGGACGGAACGAGCAGTACTTC. This chain links TRBV15 with TRBJ2-7, with 12 bases lining up with TRBD2. The CDR3 loop spans 16 amino acids. Trimming removed 4 bases from V and 5 bases from J; junction bases left unmatched: 9. Germline CDR1 is LNHNV and CDR2 is YYDKDF (reference sequence).

The rearrangement uses TRBV5-1 and TRBJ2-5, with TRBD2 matching over 12 bases. From germline, CDR1 is SGHRS and CDR2 YFSETQ. The V gene end was trimmed by 4 bases and the J gene end by 2 bases; junction bases not matched to a gene: 9. The CDR3 loop spans 17 amino acids. CDR3 protein: CASSVPTSGGLQETQYF. The CDR3 DNA sequence: TGCGCCAGCAGCGTCCCGACTAGCGGGGGCCTTCAAGAGACCCAGTACTTC.

In the case of this clone: The same CDR3 is also encoded by other DNA sequences in this sample. The chain couples TRBV7-9 to TRBJ2-1; 10 positions match TRBD2. Germline assignment: CDR1 SEHNR and CDR2 FQNEAQ (reference sequence). CDR3 length equals 16 residues. V gave up 0 bases and J gave up 2 bases; unmatched junction bases: 1. Written as DNA, the CDR3 is TGTGCCAGCAGCTTAGCCCTAGCGGGAGCCTACAATGAGCAGTTCTTC. This sequence encodes CASSLALAGAYNEQFF.

The chain carries TRBV2 and TRBJ1-5; TRBD1 is a possible D gene (6 bases). CDR1 is SNHLY and CDR2 is FYNNEI in the germline V gene. Deletions cut 5 bases from V and 0 bases from J, with 17 bases between. This CDR3 is built from 17 residues. CDR3: CASSSSGARYSNQPQHF. CDR3 sequence (DNA): TGTGCCAGCAGTAGTTCAGGGGCCCGGTATAGCAATCAGCCCCAGCATTTT.

This sequence joins TRBV6-1 and TRBJ2-7; 9 bases fit TRBD1. Germline V gene lookup returns CDR1 MNHNS and CDR2 SASEGT. The CDR3 is 18 residues long. The V and J ends lost 0 bases and 3 bases, in that order; junction bases with no gene match: 12. CDR3 protein: CASSEAQWPGQGNYEQYF. The CDR3 DNA follows: TGTGCCAGCAGTGAAGCGCAATGGCCGGGACAGGGAAACTACGAGCAGTACTTC.

This clone occurred once. V usage is TRBV15 and J usage is TRBJ1-3; possible D gene TRBD1, 6 bases. The CDR3 runs to 16 residues. The germline V and J ends were trimmed by 2 bases and 0 bases, with 11 bases remaining between them. Looked up from germline, CDR1 is LNHNV and CDR2 is YYDKDF (reference sequence). CDR3 in amino acids: CATSRLGHNSGNTIYF. As DNA, the CDR3 is TGTGCCACCAGCAGATTGGGACACAACTCTGGAAACACCATATATTTT.

The rearrangement uses TRBV5-1 and TRBJ1-3; D is unresolved. The CDR3 runs to 15 residues. The V and J ends lost 4 bases and 0 bases respectively, with 11 bases between them. Germline CDR1 reads SGHRS; CDR2 reads YFSETQ. This CDR3 is CASSPGLGSGNTIYF. The DNA for the CDR3 is TGCGCCAGCAGCCCCGGGTTAGGCTCTGGAAACACCATATATTTT. Filled out from reference TRBV5-1 and TRBJ1-3, the complete variable domain reads KAGVTQTPRYLIKTRGQQVTLSCSPISGHRSVSWYQQTPGQGLQFLFEYFSETQRNKGNFPGRFSGRQFSNSRSEMNVSTLELGDSALYLCASSPGLGSGNTIYFGEGSWLTVV.

The chain combines TRBV18 with TRBJ2-5; 8 bases are shared with TRBD1. This CDR3 comprises 16 residues. V was clipped by 1 base and J by 5 bases; unmatched bases: 9. CDR1 is KGHSH, CDR2 LQKENI, per germline. CDR3 protein: CASSPLMTGAGETQYF. As DNA, the CDR3 is TGTGCCAGCTCACCACTAATGACAGGGGCGGGGGAGACCCAGTACTTC.

The chain employs TRBV11-3 and TRBJ2-2, with 13 bases aligning to TRBD2. The germline gives CDR1 SGHNT, CDR2 YENEEA. The junction had 2 bases not matched to a gene; V was cut back by 6 bases and J by 4 bases. This CDR3 has 15 amino acids. CDR3 DNA: TGTGCCAGCAGACTAGCGGGAGGGGCCACCGGGGAGCTGTTTTTT. Translation: CASRLAGGATGELFF.

V gene TRBV2 combines with J gene TRBJ1-1; 8 bases align to TRBD1. Unmatched junction bases numbered 10, after V lost 5 bases and J lost 5 bases. The CDR3 consists of 15 residues. Looked up from germline, CDR1 is SNHLY and CDR2 is FYNNEI. The CDR3 coding sequence is TGTGCCAGCAGTCTGGGGGACAGGAGGGGTACTGAAGCTTTCTTT. This encodes CASSLGDRRGTEAFF.

V usage is TRBV7-3 and J usage is TRBJ2-3, with 10 bases that match TRBD2. The CDR3 is made up of 16 amino acids. Germline V lookup: CDR1 SGHTA, CDR2 FQGTGA. The junction had 9 bases not matched to a gene; V was cut back by 5 bases and J by 4 bases. CDR3 amino acids: CASSERPSGGADTQYF. The CDR3 nucleotides are TGTGCCAGCAGCGAAAGGCCTAGCGGGGGCGCAGATACGCAGTATTTT.